This T cell receptor beta chain derives from a study of cytomegalovirus exposure and HLA in healthy donors. Study-wide context: A prior analysis found more than 90 million unique TCR beta sequences from approximately 190 million T cells.

This clone turned up a few times. Its specificity is unknown. Findings and caveats of the study: CMV serostatus was the sole immune exposure information available.

60 Vbeta and 13 Jbeta primers were used in PCR. Only in-frame clones appear in the TCRdb table, and some are missing; sequencing was by immunoSEQ multiplex PCR. The table lists tens of thousands of clones, about 78% of them singletons. This CDR3 has 17 amino acids. Germline CDR1 is SNHLY and CDR2 is FYNNEI. The V segment lost 3 bases and the J segment 2 bases; nucleotides outside the gene matches: 9. In nominal health when sampled, donors likely had unrecorded immune exposures nonetheless. V is TRBV2 and J is TRBJ2-3; 9 bases fit TRBD2. Material for sequencing was PBMCs. The source of this sequence is a man aged 40-49 years in good health and CMV-seronegative. The CDR3 DNA sequence: TGTGCCAGCAGTGAGATGGTAGCGGGAGCCCTCACAGATACGCAGTATTTT. It is translated as CASSEMVAGALTDTQYF.